This T cell receptor (beta chain) was documented in a study of blood T cell repertoires in COVID-19. Study context: Donors in the United States, Italy and Spain gave samples during acute or convalescent COVID-19.

Participants came from about 23 US areas, aged about 18 to 95 years. Cohort assignment relied on participant-reported clinical history. The CDR3 extends over 17 amino acids. Germline values: CDR1 SGHDN, CDR2 FVKESK. The V gene end was trimmed by 5 bases and the J gene end by 5 bases; junction bases not matched to a gene: 7. Original handling: Quantification of nucleated cells was approximated via reference gene primer amplification. The data were produced by immunoSEQ multiplex PCR, yet TCRdb's version contains in-frame clones alone and is incomplete. Clone size and the V and J calls come from that table; the DNA yielded D and trimming. The sample yields about 210,000 clones, 65% to 90% seen once.

The receptor comes from a woman aged 45-65 years with acute COVID-19. Sample: PBMCs or T cells enriched from blood (not recorded which). This rearrangement joins TRBV14 to TRBJ2-2; the match to TRBD2 covers 14 bases. The CDR3 DNA reads as TGTGCCAGCAGCGCACCGGGACTAGCGGGAGATACCGGGGAGCTGTTTTTT. It is translated as CASSAPGLAGDTGELFF.